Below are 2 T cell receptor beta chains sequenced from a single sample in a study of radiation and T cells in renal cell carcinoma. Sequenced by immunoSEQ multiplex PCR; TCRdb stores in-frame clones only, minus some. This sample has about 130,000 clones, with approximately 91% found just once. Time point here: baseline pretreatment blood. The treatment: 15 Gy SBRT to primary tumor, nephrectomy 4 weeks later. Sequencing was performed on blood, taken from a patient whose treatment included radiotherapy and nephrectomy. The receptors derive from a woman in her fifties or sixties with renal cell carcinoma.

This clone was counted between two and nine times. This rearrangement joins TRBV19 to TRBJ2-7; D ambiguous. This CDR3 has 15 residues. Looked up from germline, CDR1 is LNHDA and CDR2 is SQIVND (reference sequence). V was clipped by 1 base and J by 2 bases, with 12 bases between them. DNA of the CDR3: TGTGCCAGTAGTATAGTGGCCGGGTTGCCCTACGAGCAGTACTTC. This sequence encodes CASSIVAGLPYEQYF.

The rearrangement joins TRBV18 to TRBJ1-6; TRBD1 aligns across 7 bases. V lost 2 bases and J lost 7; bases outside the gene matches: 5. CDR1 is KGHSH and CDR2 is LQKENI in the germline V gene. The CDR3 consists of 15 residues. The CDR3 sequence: CASSPLGQRNSPLHF. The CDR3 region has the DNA TGTGCCAGCTCACCATTGGGACAGCGAAATTCACCCCTCCACTTT.